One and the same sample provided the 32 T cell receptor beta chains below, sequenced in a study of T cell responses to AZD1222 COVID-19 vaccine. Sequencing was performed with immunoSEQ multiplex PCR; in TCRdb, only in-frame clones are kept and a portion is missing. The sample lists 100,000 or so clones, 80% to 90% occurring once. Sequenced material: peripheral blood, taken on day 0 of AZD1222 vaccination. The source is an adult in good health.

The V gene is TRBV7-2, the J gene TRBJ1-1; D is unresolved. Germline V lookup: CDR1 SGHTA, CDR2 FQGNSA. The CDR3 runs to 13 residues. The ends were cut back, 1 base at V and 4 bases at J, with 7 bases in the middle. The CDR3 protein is CASSLGWVTEAFF. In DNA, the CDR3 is TGTGCCAGCAGCTTAGGATGGGTCACTGAAGCTTTCTTT. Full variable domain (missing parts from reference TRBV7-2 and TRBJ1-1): GAGVSQSPSNKVTEKGKDVELRCDPISGHTALYWYRQSLGQGLEFLIYFQGNSAPDKSGLPSDRFSAERTGGSVSTLTIQRTQQEDSAVYLCASSLGWVTEAFFGQGTRLTVV.

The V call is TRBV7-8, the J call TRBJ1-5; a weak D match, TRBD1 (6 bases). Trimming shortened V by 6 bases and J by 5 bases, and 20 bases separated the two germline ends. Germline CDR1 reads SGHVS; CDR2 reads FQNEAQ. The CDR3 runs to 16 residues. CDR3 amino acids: CASSPHSAGADQPQHF. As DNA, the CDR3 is TGTGCCAGCAGTCCCCATTCGGCGGGGGCGGATCAGCCCCAGCATTTT.

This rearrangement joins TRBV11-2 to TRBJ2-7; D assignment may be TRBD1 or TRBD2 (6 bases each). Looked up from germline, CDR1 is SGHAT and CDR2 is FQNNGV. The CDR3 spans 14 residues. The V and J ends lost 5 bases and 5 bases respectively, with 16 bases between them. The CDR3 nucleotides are TGTGCCAGCAGCCAAGGGGGGCAGGGACACGAGCAGTACTTC. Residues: CASSQGGQGHEQYF.

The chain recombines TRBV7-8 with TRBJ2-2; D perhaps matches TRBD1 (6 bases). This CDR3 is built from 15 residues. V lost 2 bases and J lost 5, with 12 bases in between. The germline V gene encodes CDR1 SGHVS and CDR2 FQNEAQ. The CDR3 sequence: CASSLSGQSTGELFF. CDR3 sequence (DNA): TGTGCCAGCAGCTTATCAGGACAGAGTACCGGGGAGCTGTTTTTT.

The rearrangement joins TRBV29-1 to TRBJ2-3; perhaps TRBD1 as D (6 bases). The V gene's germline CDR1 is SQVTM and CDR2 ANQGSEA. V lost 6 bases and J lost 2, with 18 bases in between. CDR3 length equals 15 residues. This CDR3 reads CSVGARTEFTDTQYF. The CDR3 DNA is TGCAGCGTGGGAGCTAGGACAGAATTCACAGATACGCAGTATTTT.

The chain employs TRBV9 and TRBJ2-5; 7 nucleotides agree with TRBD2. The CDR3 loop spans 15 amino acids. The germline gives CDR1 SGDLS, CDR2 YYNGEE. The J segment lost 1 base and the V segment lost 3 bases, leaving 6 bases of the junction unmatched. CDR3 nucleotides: TGTGCCAGCAGCGCCGGGCTAGCGGTCCAAGAGACCCAGTACTTC. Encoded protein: CASSAGLAVQETQYF.

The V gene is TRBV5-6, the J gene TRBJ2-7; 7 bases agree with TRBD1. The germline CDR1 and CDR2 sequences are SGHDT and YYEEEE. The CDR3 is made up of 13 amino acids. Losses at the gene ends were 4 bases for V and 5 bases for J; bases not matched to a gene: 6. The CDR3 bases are TGTGCCAGCAGCCTGACAGGGATCCACGAGCAGTACTTC. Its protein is CASSLTGIHEQYF.

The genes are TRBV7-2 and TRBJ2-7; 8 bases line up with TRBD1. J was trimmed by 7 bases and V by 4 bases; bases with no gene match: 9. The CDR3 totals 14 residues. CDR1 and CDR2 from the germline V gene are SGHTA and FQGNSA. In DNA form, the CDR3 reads TGTGCCAGCAGCTACTATGACAGGGGTGGAGAGCAGTACTTC. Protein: CASSYYDRGGEQYF.

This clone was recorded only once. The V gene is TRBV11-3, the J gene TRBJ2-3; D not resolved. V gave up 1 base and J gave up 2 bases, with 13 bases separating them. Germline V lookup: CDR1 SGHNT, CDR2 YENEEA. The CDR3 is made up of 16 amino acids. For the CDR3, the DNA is TGTGCCAGCAGCTTAGGTGCGAACTGGGCCACAGATACGCAGTATTTT. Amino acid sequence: CASSLGANWATDTQYF.

The CDR3 DNA sequence: TGTGCCAGCAGCCTCCAGGGGGGAAATCAGCCCCAGCATTTT. Translated: CASSLQGGNQPQHF. The rearrangement links TRBV27 to TRBJ1-5, with 7 bases fitting TRBD1. CDR1 is MNHEY and CDR2 is SMNVEV in the germline V gene (reference sequence). V shed 6 bases, J shed 4 bases, and the junction held 6 bases outside the gene matches. This CDR3 is 14 amino acids long.

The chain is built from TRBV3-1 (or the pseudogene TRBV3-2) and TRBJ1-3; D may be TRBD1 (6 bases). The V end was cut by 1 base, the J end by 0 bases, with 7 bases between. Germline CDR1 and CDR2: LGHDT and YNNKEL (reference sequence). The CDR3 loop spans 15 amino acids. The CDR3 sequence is CASSQGGASGNTIYF. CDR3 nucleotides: TGTGCCAGCAGCCAAGGGGGGGCCTCTGGAAACACCATATATTTT.

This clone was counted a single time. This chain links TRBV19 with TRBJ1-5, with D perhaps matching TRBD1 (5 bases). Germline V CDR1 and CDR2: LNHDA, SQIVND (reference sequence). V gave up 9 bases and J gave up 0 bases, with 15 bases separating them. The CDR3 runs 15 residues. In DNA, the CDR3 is TGTGCCAGCGGTACCGGGACTTATAGCAATCAGCCCCAGCATTTT. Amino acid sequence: CASGTGTYSNQPQHF.

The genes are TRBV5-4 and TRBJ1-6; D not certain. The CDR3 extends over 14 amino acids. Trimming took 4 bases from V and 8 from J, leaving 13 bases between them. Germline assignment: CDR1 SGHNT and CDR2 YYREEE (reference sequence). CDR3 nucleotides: TGTGCCAGCAGCCTTGAGAACGGAGATTCACCCCTCCACTTT. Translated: CASSLENGDSPLHF.

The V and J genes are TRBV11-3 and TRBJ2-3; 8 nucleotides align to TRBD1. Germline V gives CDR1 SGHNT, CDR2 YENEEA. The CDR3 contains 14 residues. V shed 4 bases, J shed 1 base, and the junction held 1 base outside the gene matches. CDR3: CASSSGQGTDTQYF. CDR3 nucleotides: TGTGCCAGCAGCTCGGGACAGGGCACAGATACGCAGTATTTT.

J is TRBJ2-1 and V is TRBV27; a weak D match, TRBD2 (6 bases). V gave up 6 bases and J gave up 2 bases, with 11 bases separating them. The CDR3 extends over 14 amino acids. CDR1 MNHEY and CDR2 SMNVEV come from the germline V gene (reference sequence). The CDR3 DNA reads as TGTGCCAGCAGGATCGGGACTCCCTACAATGAGCAGTTCTTC. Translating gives CASRIGTPYNEQFF.

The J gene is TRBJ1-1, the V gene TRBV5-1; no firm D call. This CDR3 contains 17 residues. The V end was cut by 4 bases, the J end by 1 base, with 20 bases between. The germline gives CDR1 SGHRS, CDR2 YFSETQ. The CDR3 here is CASSTSPWEGANTEAFF. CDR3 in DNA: TGCGCCAGCAGCACGTCCCCGTGGGAGGGAGCGAACACTGAAGCTTTCTTT.

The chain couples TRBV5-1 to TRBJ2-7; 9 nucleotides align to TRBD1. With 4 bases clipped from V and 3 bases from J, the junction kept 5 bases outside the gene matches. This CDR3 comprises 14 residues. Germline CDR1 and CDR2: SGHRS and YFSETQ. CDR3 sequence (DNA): TGCGCCAGCAGCGGCTGGGACAGGGTCTACGAGCAGTACTTC. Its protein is CASSGWDRVYEQYF.

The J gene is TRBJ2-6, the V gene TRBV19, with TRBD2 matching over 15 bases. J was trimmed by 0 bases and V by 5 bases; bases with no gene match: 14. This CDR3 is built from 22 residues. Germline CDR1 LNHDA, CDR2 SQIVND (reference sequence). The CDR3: CASSFRPGLAGGGHSGANVLTF. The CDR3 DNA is TGTGCCAGTAGTTTTAGACCGGGACTAGCGGGAGGAGGACACTCTGGGGCCAACGTCCTGACTTTC.

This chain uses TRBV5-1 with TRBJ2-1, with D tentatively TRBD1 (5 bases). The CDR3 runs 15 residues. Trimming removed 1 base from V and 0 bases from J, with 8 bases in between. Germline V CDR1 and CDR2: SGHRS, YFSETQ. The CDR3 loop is CASSLQGNSYNEQFF. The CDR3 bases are TGCGCCAGCAGCTTGCAGGGAAACTCCTACAATGAGCAGTTCTTC.

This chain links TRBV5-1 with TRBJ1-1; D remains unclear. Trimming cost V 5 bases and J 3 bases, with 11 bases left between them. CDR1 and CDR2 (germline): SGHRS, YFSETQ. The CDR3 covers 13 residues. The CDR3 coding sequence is TGCGCCAGCAGATACGGAATAGACACTGAAGCTTTCTTT. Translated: CASRYGIDTEAFF.

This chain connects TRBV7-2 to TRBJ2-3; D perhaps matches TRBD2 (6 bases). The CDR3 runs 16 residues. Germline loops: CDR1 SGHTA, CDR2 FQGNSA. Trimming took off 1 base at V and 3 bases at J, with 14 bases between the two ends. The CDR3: CASSLVSPRGTDTQYF. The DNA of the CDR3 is TGTGCCAGCAGCTTAGTGAGCCCCCGGGGGACAGATACGCAGTATTTT. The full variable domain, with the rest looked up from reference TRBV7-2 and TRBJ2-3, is GAGVSQSPSNKVTEKGKDVELRCDPISGHTALYWYRQSLGQGLEFLIYFQGNSAPDKSGLPSDRFSAERTGGSVSTLTIQRTQQEDSAVYLCASSLVSPRGTDTQYFGPGTRLTVL.

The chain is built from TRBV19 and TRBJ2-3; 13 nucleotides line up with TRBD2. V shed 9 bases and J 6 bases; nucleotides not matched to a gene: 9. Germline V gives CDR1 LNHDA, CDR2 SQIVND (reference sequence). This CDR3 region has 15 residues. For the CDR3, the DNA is TGTGCCAGCCGGTGGACTAGCGGGAGTTCGGATACGCAGTATTTT. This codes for CASRWTSGSSDTQYF. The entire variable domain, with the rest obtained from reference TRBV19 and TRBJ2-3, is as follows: DGGITQSPKYLFRKEGQNVTLSCEQNLNHDAMYWYRQDPGQGLRLIYYSQIVNDFQKGDIAEGYSVSREKKESFPLTVTSAQKNPTAFYLCASRWTSGSSDTQYFGPGTRLTVL.

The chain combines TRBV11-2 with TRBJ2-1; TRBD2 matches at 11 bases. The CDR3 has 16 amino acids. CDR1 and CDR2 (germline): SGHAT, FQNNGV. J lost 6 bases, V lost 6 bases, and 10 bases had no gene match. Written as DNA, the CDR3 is TGTGCCAGCAGTTCCTCTCTAGCGGGGGGCCGCAATGAGCAGTTCTTC. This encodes CASSSSLAGGRNEQFF.

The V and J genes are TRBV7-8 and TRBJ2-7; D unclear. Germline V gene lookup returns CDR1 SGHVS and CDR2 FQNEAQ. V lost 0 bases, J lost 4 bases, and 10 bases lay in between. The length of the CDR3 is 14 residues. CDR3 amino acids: CASSLAPGKYEQYF. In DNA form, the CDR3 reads TGTGCCAGCAGCTTAGCTCCTGGCAAGTACGAGCAGTACTTC.

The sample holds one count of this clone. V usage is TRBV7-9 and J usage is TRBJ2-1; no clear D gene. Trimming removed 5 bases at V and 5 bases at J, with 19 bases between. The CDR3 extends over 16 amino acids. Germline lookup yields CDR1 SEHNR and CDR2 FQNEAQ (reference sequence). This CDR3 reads CASSLPRRGNDNEQFF. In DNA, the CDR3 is TGTGCCAGCAGCCTACCCCGGCGTGGCAACGACAATGAGCAGTTCTTC.

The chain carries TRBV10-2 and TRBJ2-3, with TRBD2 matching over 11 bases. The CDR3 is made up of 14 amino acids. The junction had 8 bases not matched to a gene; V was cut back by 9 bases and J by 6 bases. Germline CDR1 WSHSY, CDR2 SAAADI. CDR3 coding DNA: TGCGCCAGTGGGACTAGCGGAGGGGGGGATACGCAGTATTTT. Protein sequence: CASGTSGGGDTQYF.

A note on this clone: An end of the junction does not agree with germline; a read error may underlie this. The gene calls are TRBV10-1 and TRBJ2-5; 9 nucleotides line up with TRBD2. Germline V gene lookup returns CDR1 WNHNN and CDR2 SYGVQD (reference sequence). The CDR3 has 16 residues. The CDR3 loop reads CASSGVLAGDQDTQYF. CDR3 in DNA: TGCGCCAGCAGTGGGGTATTAGCGGGGGACCAAGATACCCAGTACTTC.

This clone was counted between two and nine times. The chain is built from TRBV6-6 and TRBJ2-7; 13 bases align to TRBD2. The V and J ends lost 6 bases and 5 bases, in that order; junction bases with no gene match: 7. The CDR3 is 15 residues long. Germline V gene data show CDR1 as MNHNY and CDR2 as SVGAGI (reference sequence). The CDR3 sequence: CASSAGLAGEHEQYF. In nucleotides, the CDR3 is TGTGCCAGCAGCGCAGGACTAGCGGGAGAACACGAGCAGTACTTC.

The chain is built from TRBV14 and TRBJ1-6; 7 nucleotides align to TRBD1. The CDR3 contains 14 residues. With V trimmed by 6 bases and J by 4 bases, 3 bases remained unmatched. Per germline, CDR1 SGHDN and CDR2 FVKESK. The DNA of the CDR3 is TGTGCCAGCAGGCCGGGACAGTATAATTCACCCCTCCACTTT. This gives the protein CASRPGQYNSPLHF.

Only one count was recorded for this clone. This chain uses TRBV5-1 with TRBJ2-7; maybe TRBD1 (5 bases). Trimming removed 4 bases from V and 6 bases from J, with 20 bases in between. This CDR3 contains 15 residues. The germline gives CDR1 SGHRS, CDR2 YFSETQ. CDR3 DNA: TGCGCCAGCAGCGCCGGACACGGTACTACTGGCGAGCAGTACTTC. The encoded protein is CASSAGHGTTGEQYF.

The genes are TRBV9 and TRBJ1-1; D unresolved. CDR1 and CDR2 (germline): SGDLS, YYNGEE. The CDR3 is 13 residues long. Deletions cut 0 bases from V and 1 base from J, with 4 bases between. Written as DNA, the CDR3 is TGTGCCAGCAGCGTAGATAGGAACACTGAAGCTTTCTTT. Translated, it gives CASSVDRNTEAFF. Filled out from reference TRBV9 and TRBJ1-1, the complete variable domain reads DSGVTQTPKHLITATGQRVTLRCSPRSGDLSVYWYQQSLDQGLQFLIQYYNGEERAKGNILERFSAQQFPDLHSELNLSSLELGDSALYFCASSVDRNTEAFFGQGTRLTVV.

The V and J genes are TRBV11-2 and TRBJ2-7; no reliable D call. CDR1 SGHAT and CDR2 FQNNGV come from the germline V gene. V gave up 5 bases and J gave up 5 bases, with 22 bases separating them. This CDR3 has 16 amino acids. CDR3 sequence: CASSPLGARRVNEQYF. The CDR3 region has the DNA TGTGCCAGCAGCCCCCTGGGCGCTAGAAGGGTCAACGAGCAGTACTTC.